A single sample is the source of the 13 T cell receptor beta chains below, sequenced in a study of CD8 T cells in ankylosing spondylitis. In TCRdb, the 5' RACE reads were re-called with MiXCR into one record per CDR3 protein. The data hold 340,000 or so distinct CDR3 sequences, with roughly 14% observed a single time. The specimen was blood, either unsorted or a sorted T cell fraction (not recorded which). These receptors originate from a male donor with ankylosing spondylitis or in good health (not recorded which).

In its sample, this clonotype was seen a few times. The chain uses TRBV25-1 and TRBJ2-7; 10 bases line up with TRBD1. This CDR3 is 14 amino acids long. Germline loops: CDR1 MGHDK, CDR2 SYGVNS. The J segment lost 3 bases and the V segment lost 5 bases, leaving 4 bases of the junction unmatched. CDR3 residues: CASSQTGGSYEQYF. The DNA for the CDR3 is TGTGCCAGCAGTCAGACAGGGGGCAGCTACGAGCAGTACTTC.

This clonotype occurred many times. The genes are TRBV12-3 or TRBV12-4 and TRBJ1-1; no reliable D call. The CDR3 has 14 residues. Trimming took off 5 bases at V and 1 base at J, with 11 bases between the two ends. CDR3 residues: CASSPGPANTEAFF. In DNA, the CDR3 is TGTGCCAGCAGTCCCGGCCCGGCGAACACTGAAGCTTTCTTT.

The CDR3 DNA reads as TGTGCCAGCAGCCCACGGGGAGCTAGCGGGAGGGCCCTCGGTGAGCAGTTCTTC. It encodes CASSPRGASGRALGEQFF. The gene calls are TRBV7-8 and TRBJ2-1, with TRBD2 matching 12 bases. This CDR3 is built from 18 residues. V lost 5 bases and J lost 9; bases outside the gene matches: 17. Germline CDR1 and CDR2: SGHVS and FQNEAQ.

The V and J genes are TRBV12-3 or TRBV12-4 and TRBJ1-5; maybe TRBD1 (6 bases). The ends were cut back, 6 bases at V and 1 base at J, with 19 bases in the middle. This CDR3 region has 17 residues. CDR3 loop: CASRGEDRFGSNQPQHF. The CDR3 region has the DNA TGTGCCAGCAGGGGGGAGGACAGATTCGGGAGCAATCAGCCCCAGCATTTT.

This clonotype has just a few counts. This chain links TRBV2 with TRBJ1-6, with 8 positions matching TRBD1. The germline CDR1 and CDR2 sequences are SNHLY and FYNNEI. CDR3 length: 14 amino acids. The ends lost 7 bases at V and 7 bases at J; junction bases unmatched: 6. CDR3 sequence reads: CASILDRGNSPLHF. As DNA, the CDR3 is TGTGCCAGCATTCTCGACAGGGGAAATTCACCCCTCCACTTT.

This clonotype was seen a handful of times. The V call is TRBV29-1, the J call TRBJ2-4; a weak D match, TRBD1 (5 bases). Trimming took 7 bases from V and 3 from J, leaving 13 bases between them. This CDR3 spans 13 amino acids. Germline CDR1 reads SQVTM; CDR2 reads ANQGSEA. In DNA form, the CDR3 reads TGCAGCGCCCTGGGGCAGGACAAAAACATTCAGTACTTC. This gives the protein CSALGQDKNIQYF.

V usage is TRBV30 and J usage is TRBJ2-7; a possible D gene is TRBD2 (5 bases). V lost 2 bases to trimming and J lost 4 bases, with 6 bases between them. Germline CDR1 reads GTSNPN; CDR2 reads SVGIG (reference sequence). The CDR3 sequence is 11 residues long. For the CDR3, the DNA is TGTGCCTGGAGTTTAGCGTACGAGCAGTACTTC. Translated: CAWSLAYEQYF.

This clonotype has only a few counts. The V gene is TRBV3-1, the J gene TRBJ2-7; D possibly corresponds to TRBD1 (6 bases). The V gene's germline CDR1 is LGHDT and CDR2 YNNKEL (reference sequence). The CDR3 runs to 14 residues. Between the trimmed V and J ends, which lost 4 bases and 6 bases, there was a span of 16 bases. Here the CDR3 reads CASSPPTGMGEQYF. In nucleotides, the CDR3 is TGTGCCAGCAGCCCCCCTACAGGGATGGGCGAGCAGTACTTC.

This clonotype has just a few counts. The chain joins TRBV10-1 to TRBJ2-1, with D tentatively TRBD1 (6 bases). The CDR3 contains 13 residues. V gave up 4 bases and J gave up 10 bases, with 14 bases separating them. Germline-derived CDR1 and CDR2 are WNHNN and SYGVQD (reference sequence). As DNA, the CDR3 is TGCGCCAGCAGTGGGTCGGTTCAGGGGGAGCAGTTCTTC. It encodes CASSGSVQGEQFF.

The table lists this clonotype with many counts. V gene TRBV12-3 or TRBV12-4 combines with J gene TRBJ2-7; 8 bases line up with TRBD2. J gave up 3 bases and V 5 bases, and 12 bases lay outside the gene matches. The CDR3 is made up of 16 amino acids. CDR3 in amino acids: CASSPYPSGPNYEQYF. The CDR3 coding sequence is TGTGCCAGCAGTCCTTACCCTAGCGGGCCGAACTACGAGCAGTACTTC.

The gene calls are TRBV9 and TRBJ1-1, with a tentative D call TRBD1 (6 bases). This CDR3 comprises 14 residues. Germline V gene lookup returns CDR1 SGDLS and CDR2 YYNGEE. Trimming pared 7 bases from V and 0 bases from J, leaving 13 bases between. The DNA for the CDR3 is TGTGCCAGCTCGGGGGGCGCTATGAACACTGAAGCTTTCTTT. Protein sequence: CASSGGAMNTEAFF.

In its sample, this clonotype was seen many times. V gene TRBV6-1 combines with J gene TRBJ2-7; a possible D gene is TRBD1 (6 bases). The CDR3 runs to 13 residues. CDR1 is MNHNS and CDR2 is SASEGT in the germline V gene. Trimming pared 6 bases from V and 3 bases from J, leaving 12 bases between. The CDR3 DNA reads TGTGCCAGCAGGGACAGCACCAACTACGAGCAGTACTTC. The encoded protein is CASRDSTNYEQYF.

This clonotype was detected only a few times. The chain couples TRBV11-2 to TRBJ1-2; D uncertain. Trimming took off 0 bases at V and 2 bases at J, with 7 bases between the two ends. Per germline, CDR1 SGHAT and CDR2 FQNNGV. The CDR3 length is 14 residues. The DNA for the CDR3 is TGTGCCAGCAGCTTAGATCTGGCAAACTATGGCTACACCTTC. Amino acids: CASSLDLANYGYTF.